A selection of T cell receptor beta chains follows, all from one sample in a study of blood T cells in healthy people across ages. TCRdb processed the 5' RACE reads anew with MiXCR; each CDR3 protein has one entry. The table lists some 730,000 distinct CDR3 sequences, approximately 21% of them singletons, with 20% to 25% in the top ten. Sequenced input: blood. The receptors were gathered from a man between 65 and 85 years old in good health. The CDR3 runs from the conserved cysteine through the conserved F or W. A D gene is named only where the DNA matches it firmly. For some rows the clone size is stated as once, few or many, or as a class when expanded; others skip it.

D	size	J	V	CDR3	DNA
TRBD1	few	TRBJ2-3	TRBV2	CASNRDRVSDTQYF	TGTGCCAGCAACCGGGACAGGGTATCAGATACGCAGTATTTT
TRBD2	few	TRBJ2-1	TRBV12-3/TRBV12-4	CASSFPPFSGSTSDEQFF	TGTGCCAGCAGTTTCCCCCCTTTTAGCGGGAGCACTTCGGATGAGCAGTTCTTC
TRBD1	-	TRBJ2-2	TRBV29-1	CSVDTGGSGELFF	TGCAGCGTTGATACAGGGGGCAGCGGGGAGCTGTTTTTT
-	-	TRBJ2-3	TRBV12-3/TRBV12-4	CASSLGGSTDTEYF	TGTGCCAGCAGTTTGGGAGGCAGCACAGATACGGAGTATTTT
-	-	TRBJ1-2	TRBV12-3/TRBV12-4	CASSRGPFYGYTF	TGTGCCAGCAGTCGTGGGCCTTTTTATGGCTACACCTTC
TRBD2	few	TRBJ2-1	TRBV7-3	CASSLVSGGGYNEQFF	TGTGCCAGCAGCTTAGTTTCCGGGGGGGGATACAATGAGCAGTTCTTC
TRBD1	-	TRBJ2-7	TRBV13	CASSLGGTGGTYEQYF	TGTGCCAGCAGCTTAGGAGGGACAGGGGGGACGTACGAGCAGTACTTC
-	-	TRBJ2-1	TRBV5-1	CASSLEVGGPYNEQFF	TGCGCCAGCAGCTTGGAAGTCGGGGGTCCCTACAATGAGCAGTTCTTC
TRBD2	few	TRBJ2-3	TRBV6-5	CASSYYGTNTDTQYF	TGTGCCAGCAGTTACTACGGGACTAACACAGATACGCAGTATTTT
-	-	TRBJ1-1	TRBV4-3	CASSQDELTVEAFF	TGCGCCAGCAGCCAAGATGAGTTGACAGTTGAAGCTTTCTTT
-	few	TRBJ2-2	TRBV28	CASIHRRGGELFF	TGTGCCAGCATTCACCGGCGGGGAGGGGAGCTGTTTTTT
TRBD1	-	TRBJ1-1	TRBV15	CATSRDVFGTGGTTEAFF	TGTGCCACCAGCAGAGATGTCTTCGGGACAGGGGGAACTACTGAAGCTTTCTTT
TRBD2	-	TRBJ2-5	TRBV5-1	CASSQGTSGGLQETQYF	TGCGCCAGCAGCCAAGGGACTAGCGGGGGGCTTCAAGAGACCCAGTACTTC
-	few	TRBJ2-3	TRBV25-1	CASSESWKSTDTQYF	TGTGCCAGCAGTGAATCCTGGAAAAGCACAGATACGCAGTATTTT
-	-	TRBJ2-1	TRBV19	CASKGRSSYNEQFF	TGTGCCAGTAAAGGCAGATCCTCCTACAATGAGCAGTTCTTC
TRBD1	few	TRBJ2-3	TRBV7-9	CASSIGTGVQYF	TGTGCCAGCAGCATTGGGACAGGAGTACAGTATTTT
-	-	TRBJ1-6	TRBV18	CASSPPSASPLHF	TGTGCCAGCTCACCACCATCCGCTTCACCCCTCCACTTT
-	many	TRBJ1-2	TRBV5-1	CASSLGEGRYGYTF	TGCGCCAGCAGCCTAGGCGAGGGGAGGTATGGCTACACCTTC
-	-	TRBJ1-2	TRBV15	CATSRLGVNYGYTF	TGTGCCACCAGCAGACTAGGGGTTAACTATGGCTACACCTTC
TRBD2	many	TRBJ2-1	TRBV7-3	CASSLMTSGSNEQFF	TGTGCCAGCAGCTTAATGACTAGCGGGAGTAATGAGCAGTTCTTC
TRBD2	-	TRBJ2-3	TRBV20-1	CSARLAGGRTDTQYF	TGCAGTGCTAGACTAGCGGGAGGTCGGACAGATACGCAGTATTTT
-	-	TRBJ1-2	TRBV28	CASSGRGVTYGYTF	TGTGCCAGCAGTGGCAGGGGCGTAACCTATGGCTACACCTTC
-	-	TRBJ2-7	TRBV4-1	CASSQEGTDTYEQYF	TGCGCCAGCAGCCAAGAAGGGACGGACACCTACGAGCAGTACTTC
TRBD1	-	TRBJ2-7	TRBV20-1	CSAIKTGTYEQYF	TGCAGTGCCATCAAGACAGGGACCTACGAGCAGTACTTC
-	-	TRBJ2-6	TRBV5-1	CASSLDGSSGANVLTF	TGCGCCAGCAGCTTGGATGGAAGCTCTGGGGCCAACGTCCTGACTTTC
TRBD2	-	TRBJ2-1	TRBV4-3	CASSNGTSAIRNEQFF	TGCGCCAGCAGCAACGGGACTAGCGCAATAAGGAATGAGCAGTTCTTC
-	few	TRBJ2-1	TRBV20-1	CSASREVNEQFF	TGCAGTGCTAGCCGAGAAGTAAATGAGCAGTTCTTC
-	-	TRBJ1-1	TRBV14	CASSQGRDDTEAFF	TGTGCCAGCAGCCAAGGACGGGACGACACTGAAGCTTTCTTT
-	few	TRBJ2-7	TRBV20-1	CSARDLWGEQYF	TGCAGTGCTAGGGATTTATGGGGGGAGCAGTACTTC
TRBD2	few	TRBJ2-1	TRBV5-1	CASSLPLAGVGNEQFF	TGCGCCAGCAGCTTACCCCTAGCGGGAGTTGGTAATGAGCAGTTCTTC
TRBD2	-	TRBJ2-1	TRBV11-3	CASIGGGLADHEQFF	TGTGCCAGCATCGGAGGCGGACTAGCGGATCATGAGCAGTTCTTC
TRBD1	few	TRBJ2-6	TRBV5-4	CASSLYTGADSGANVLTF	TGTGCCAGCAGCTTGTATACAGGGGCGGACTCTGGGGCCAACGTCCTGACTTTC
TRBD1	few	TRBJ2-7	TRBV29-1	CSVGQGGCEQYF	TGCAGCGTGGGACAGGGAGGATGCGAGCAGTACTTC
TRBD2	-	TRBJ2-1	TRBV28	CASSQAGESYNEQFF	TGTGCCAGCAGTCAAGCGGGAGAGTCCTACAATGAGCAGTTCTTC
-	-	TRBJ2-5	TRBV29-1	CSVFPQETQYF	TGCAGCGTTTTCCCGCAAGAGACCCAGTACTTT
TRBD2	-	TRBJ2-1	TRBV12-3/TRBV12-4	CASSQRLAGDNEQFF	TGTGCCAGCAGTCAACGACTAGCGGGAGACAATGAGCAGTTCTTC